The text below deals with one T cell receptor beta chain. Time point in this sample: patch test 1, 2 weeks after DPC sensitization. Treatment specified: therapeutic diphenylcyclopropenone sensitization with weekly scalp DPC. Donors, patients with alopecia ranging from 18 to 70 years old and judged suitable for DPC, provided samples. The library labeled individual cDNA molecules by adding unique molecular identifiers to them. Original handling: Sample TCR counts, which ranged from 23,224 to 690,600, had a median of roughly 100,000. MiXCR, run by TCRdb on the RACE reads, gives a single entry per CDR3 protein. The V and J calls here are based on TCRdb, not the publication. The table lists approximately 400,000 distinct CDR3 sequences, 4% to 5.5% of them singletons, with 2% to 2.5% in the top ten. This sample is part of a study of human T cells and chemical hapten exposure. The clonotype originates from a woman in her fifties or sixties with alopecia areata. Some clones in this sample may be carry-over from other donors' samples. The specimen comprised whole blood, sampled in connection with sensitization to the hapten diphenylcyclopropenone (DPC).

CDR3 DNA sequence: TGCGCCAGCAGCTTGACGGGACAGGGGGGTAGTCAGCCCCAGCATTTT. It specifies CASSLTGQGGSQPQHF. This sequence joins TRBV5-1 and TRBJ1-5; 11 positions agree with TRBD1. This CDR3 contains 16 residues. Per the germline V gene, CDR1 is SGHRS and CDR2 is YFSETQ. V lost 1 base to trimming and J lost 6 bases; unmatched junction nucleotides: 6. Full variable domain (missing parts from reference TRBV5-1 and TRBJ1-5): KAGVTQTPRYLIKTRGQQVTLSCSPISGHRSVSWYQQTPGQGLQFLFEYFSETQRNKGNFPGRFSGRQFSNSRSEMNVSTLELGDSALYLCASSLTGQGGSQPQHFGDGTRLSIL.